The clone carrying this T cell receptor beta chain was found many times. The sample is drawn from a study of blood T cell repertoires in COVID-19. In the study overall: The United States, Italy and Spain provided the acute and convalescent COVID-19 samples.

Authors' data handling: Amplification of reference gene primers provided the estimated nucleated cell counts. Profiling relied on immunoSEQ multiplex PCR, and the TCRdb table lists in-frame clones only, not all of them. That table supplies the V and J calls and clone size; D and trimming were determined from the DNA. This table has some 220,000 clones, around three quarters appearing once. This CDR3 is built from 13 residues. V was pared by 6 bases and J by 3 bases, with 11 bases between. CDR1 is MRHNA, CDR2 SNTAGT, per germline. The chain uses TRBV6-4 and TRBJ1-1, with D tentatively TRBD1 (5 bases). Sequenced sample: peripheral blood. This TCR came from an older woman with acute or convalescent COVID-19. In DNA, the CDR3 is TGTGCCAGCAGACTAACAGGAGACACTGAAGCTTTCTTT. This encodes CASRLTGDTEAFF.